This TCR beta chain was sequenced in a study of molecular identifiers for immune sequencing clone quantification. TCRdb passed the PCR reads through MiXCR, listing each CDR3 protein once. The table has about 330,000 distinct CDR3 sequences, roughly 24% seen once. Germline assignment: CDR1 MNHEY and CDR2 SMNVEV (reference sequence). V was pared by 5 bases and J by 1 base, with 10 bases of the junction left unmatched. The CDR3 loop spans 17 amino acids. This clonotype was seen more than once but under ten times. Sequencing was carried out using naive CD8+ T cells from blood, with Jurkat cell RNA spiked in. Stated subset: FACS-sorted CD8+CD4-CCR7+CD45RA+ naive T cells. The sequence came from a human donor in good health. Some libraries in this study had Jurkat cell RNA spiked in. The chain has TRBV27 and TRBJ1-5; 8 bases are a match to TRBD1. CDR3 residues: CASSPLGQVGSNQPQHF. The CDR3 coding sequence is TGTGCCAGCAGTCCGCTGGGACAGGTGGGAAGCAATCAGCCCCAGCATTTT.